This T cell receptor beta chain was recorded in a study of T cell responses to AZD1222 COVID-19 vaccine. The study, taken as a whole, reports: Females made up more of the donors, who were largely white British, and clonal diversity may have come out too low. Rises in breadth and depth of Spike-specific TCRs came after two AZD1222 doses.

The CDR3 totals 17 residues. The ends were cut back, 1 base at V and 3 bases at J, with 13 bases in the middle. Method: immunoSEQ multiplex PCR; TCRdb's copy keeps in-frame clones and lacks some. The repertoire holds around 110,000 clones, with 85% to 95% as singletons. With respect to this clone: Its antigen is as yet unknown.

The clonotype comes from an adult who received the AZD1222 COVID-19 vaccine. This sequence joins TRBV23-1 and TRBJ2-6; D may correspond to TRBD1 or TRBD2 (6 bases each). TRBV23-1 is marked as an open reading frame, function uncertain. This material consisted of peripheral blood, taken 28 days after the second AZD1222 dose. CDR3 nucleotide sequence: TGCGCCAGCAGTCAATATCCCGGGGGCTATGGGGCCAACGTCCTGACTTTC. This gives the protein CASSQYPGGYGANVLTF.